This T cell receptor beta chain originates from a study of blood T cell repertoires in COVID-19. The wider study: Acute and convalescent COVID-19 samples came from the United States, Italy and Spain.

There are a few counts of this clone. Assay used: immunoSEQ multiplex PCR; TCRdb lists only in-frame clones, some missing. The sample holds approximately 99,000 clones, approximately 83% seen once. The receptor comes from a woman in her 70s with acute or convalescent COVID-19. Sequenced sample: peripheral blood.

The CDR3 loop reads CASREGRETQYF. The CDR3 DNA follows: TGTGCCAGCCGAGAGGGGAGGGAGACCCAGTACTTC. This chain links TRBV6-5 with TRBJ2-5, with D possibly matching TRBD2 (6 bases). The CDR3 extends over 12 amino acids. V dropped 8 bases and J dropped 5 bases, with 12 bases sitting between them. The germline gives CDR1 MNHEY, CDR2 SVGAGI.